These 19 T cell receptor beta chains share one sample of origin, sequenced in a study of blood T cells in healthy people across ages. Through a sample-barcoded 5' primer and a J-beta primer mix, a second PCR was run for about 6 to 11 cycles. Via MiXCR, TCRdb re-called the 5' RACE reads, giving one row per CDR3 protein. The sample holds approximately 680,000 distinct CDR3 sequences, roughly 32% seen once. Sequenced material: blood. The receptors originated from a woman at least 80 years old in good health.

This clonotype was counted ten times or more. The chain is built from TRBV7-2 and TRBJ2-7; D remains unclear. Between the trimmed V and J ends, which lost 5 bases and 5 bases, there was a span of 16 bases. This CDR3 comprises 14 residues. Germline V lookup: CDR1 SGHTA, CDR2 FQGNSA. This chain's CDR3 is CASSPVGSANEQYF. In DNA, the CDR3 is TGTGCCAGCAGCCCCGTGGGATCCGCCAACGAGCAGTACTTC.

There are a few counts of this clonotype. This may arise from a read error, as a much more abundant clone is one base away. This sequence joins TRBV7-3 and TRBJ2-7; 7 nucleotides agree with TRBD1. The CDR3 totals 15 residues. Germline V gives CDR1 SGHTA, CDR2 FQGTGA. J was trimmed by 7 bases and V by 5 bases; bases with no gene match: 14. DNA for the CDR3: TGTGCCAGCAGCAAAACAGGGGACACCTACAATGAGCAGTACTTC. Translated, it gives CASSKTGDTYNEQYF.

This clonotype was picked up many times. The chain employs TRBV2 and TRBJ2-5; D gene unclear. The ends were cut back, 9 bases at V and 4 bases at J, with 12 bases in the middle. CDR3 size: 12 residues. Per the germline V gene, CDR1 is SNHLY and CDR2 is FYNNEI. The CDR3 here is CASGKSVETQYF. In DNA form, the CDR3 reads TGTGCCAGTGGGAAAAGTGTAGAGACCCAGTACTTC.

The rearrangement links TRBV30 to TRBJ2-1; D not resolved. This CDR3 has 14 residues. The germline V gene has CDR1 GTSNPN and CDR2 SVGIG (reference sequence). V was cut by 0 bases and J by 10 bases, with 16 bases left in between. In nucleotides, the CDR3 is TGTGCCTGGAGTGTACAGTCCGAGTGGATCGAGCAGTTCTTC. It yields the protein CAWSVQSEWIEQFF.

This clonotype has a count of ten or more. CDR3 nucleotide sequence: TGTGCCAGCAGGGCCCCAGGGGGCCAGAACTATGGCTACACCTTC. This sequence encodes CASRAPGGQNYGYTF. The chain recombines TRBV25-1 with TRBJ1-2; 8 bases agree with TRBD1. The junction had 8 bases not matched to a gene; V was cut back by 6 bases and J by 2 bases. The CDR3 loop spans 15 amino acids. The germline V gene encodes CDR1 MGHDK and CDR2 SYGVNS.

Note on this clonotype: A single base separates this from a much larger clone, so it may be a read error. This chain connects TRBV5-1 to TRBJ1-2, with D possibly matching TRBD1 (5 bases). V lost 0 bases and J 3 bases, leaving 21 bases between the germline ends. Per the germline V gene, CDR1 is SGHRS and CDR2 is YFSETQ. The CDR3 consists of 18 residues. This CDR3 reads CASSLDGGAAPFDYGYTF. The CDR3, as DNA: TGCGCCAGCAGCTTGGATGGAGGGGCCGCCCCTTTTGACTATGGCTACACCTTC.

This clonotype was recorded at least ten times. The gene calls are TRBV7-2 and TRBJ2-5; unclear D gene. The CDR3 spans 12 residues. The ends were cut back, 4 bases at V and 9 bases at J, with 12 bases in the middle. CDR1 SGHTA and CDR2 FQGNSA come from the germline V gene. CDR3 amino acids: CASSSTSYSQYF. The CDR3 DNA reads as TGTGCCAGCAGCTCTACATCGTACTCCCAGTACTTC.

A few counts support this clonotype. The genes are TRBV27 and TRBJ2-5; 7 nucleotides align to TRBD2. The last part of the DNA fits TRBJ2-7 better; the J call may be wrong. Germline V CDR1 and CDR2: MNHEY, SMNVEV (reference sequence). The CDR3 has 15 amino acids. The CDR3 DNA follows: TGTGCCAGCAGTCTGCGGGACGGGGGGACCTACGAGCAGTACTTC. As protein: CASSLRDGGTYEQYF.

In its sample, this clonotype was seen many times. This rearrangement joins TRBV6-5 to TRBJ2-5, with a possible D match to TRBD2 (6 bases). V lost 5 bases to trimming and J lost 6 bases, with 10 bases between them. Germline V gives CDR1 MNHEY, CDR2 SVGAGI. This CDR3 spans 12 amino acids. The CDR3 is CASSPGVKTQYF. DNA for the CDR3: TGTGCCAGCAGTCCGGGAGTGAAGACCCAGTACTTC.

The table lists this clonotype with many counts. The rearrangement joins TRBV5-8 to TRBJ2-3; D ambiguous. This CDR3 has 14 amino acids. Looked up from germline, CDR1 is SGHTS and CDR2 is YDEGEE. Deletions cut 2 bases from V and 1 base from J, with 8 bases between. In nucleotides, the CDR3 is TGTGCCAGCAGCTTCCTGCGCGGCACAGATACGCAGTATTTT. Translated: CASSFLRGTDTQYF.

This clonotype was detected many times. The J gene is TRBJ1-6, the V gene TRBV27, with a weak D call TRBD1 (6 bases). CDR1 is MNHEY, CDR2 SMNVEV, per germline (reference sequence). Trimming cost V 4 bases and J 5 bases, with 12 bases left between them. There are 15 residues in the CDR3. The CDR3 loop reads CASSSPTGDNSPLHF. Written as DNA, the CDR3 is TGTGCCAGCAGTTCCCCGACAGGAGATAATTCACCCCTCCACTTT.

This clonotype came up many times. The CDR3 coding sequence is TGTGCCACCAGACCAATAGGAGGGGGATGGGGGCAGCCCCAGCATTTT. Its protein product is CATRPIGGGWGQPQHF. The rearrangement links TRBV15 to TRBJ1-5; a possible D gene is TRBD1 (6 bases). CDR1 is LNHNV, CDR2 YYDKDF, per germline (reference sequence). The length of the CDR3 is 16 residues. Trimming pared 6 bases from V and 7 bases from J, leaving 22 bases between.

Comments on this clonotype: A read error may be the cause here, since a much bigger clone is one base away. The J gene is TRBJ2-5, the V gene TRBV9; D is possibly TRBD1 or TRBD2 (7 bases each). Germline loops: CDR1 SGDLS, CDR2 YYNGEE. V was clipped by 7 bases and J by 2 bases, with 21 bases between them. The CDR3 runs to 16 residues. The CDR3: CASGAGGRGLQETQYF. CDR3 in DNA: TGTGCCAGCGGCGCCGGAGGGAGGGGGCTTCAAGAGACCCAGTACTTC.

The V gene is TRBV29-1, the J gene TRBJ1-2; D might be TRBD1 (5 bases). The CDR3 spans 12 residues. V shed 6 bases and J shed 4 bases, with 12 bases lying between them. Per the germline V gene, CDR1 is SQVTM and CDR2 is ANQGSEA. The CDR3 coding sequence is TGCAGCGTAACCGGGACCTCCTATGGCTACACCTTC. Amino acids: CSVTGTSYGYTF. Full variable domain (remainder filled in from reference TRBV29-1 and TRBJ1-2): SAVISQKPSRDICQRGTSLTIQCQVDSQVTMMFWYRQQPGQSLTLIATANQGSEATYESGFVIDKFPISRPNLTFSTLTVSNMSPEDSSIYLCSVTGTSYGYTFGSGTRLTVV.

V is TRBV5-1 and J is TRBJ1-5, with 8 bases that match TRBD1. CDR3 length: 14 residues. CDR1 is SGHRS, CDR2 YFSETQ, per germline. The junction had 6 bases not matched to a gene; V was cut back by 4 bases and J by 6 bases. The CDR3 coding sequence is TGCGCCAGCAGCGTAGGACAGGGAACTCAGCCCCAGCATTTT. It is translated as CASSVGQGTQPQHF.

Comments on this clonotype: With a much larger clone just one base away, this may be a read error. The chain carries TRBV6-6 and TRBJ2-5; tentatively, D is TRBD1 or TRBD2 (6 bases each). The CDR3 consists of 15 residues. Looked up from germline, CDR1 is MNHNY and CDR2 is SVGAGI (reference sequence). The V end was cut by 2 bases, the J end by 11 bases, with 21 bases between. The CDR3 loop reads CASSYPRGASNEQYF. The CDR3 nucleotides are TGTGCCAGCAGTTACCCGAGGGGGGCGTCCAATGAGCAGTACTTC.

The table lists this clonotype with many counts. The V and J genes are TRBV7-6 and TRBJ2-1; 9 bases agree with TRBD1. V lost 1 base, J lost 6 bases, and 7 bases stayed unmatched. Germline CDR1 reads SGHVS; CDR2 reads FNYEAQ. The CDR3 sequence is 16 residues long. CDR3 amino acids: CASSLVPGQGSNEQFF. CDR3 DNA: TGTGCCAGCAGCTTAGTCCCGGGACAGGGATCCAATGAGCAGTTCTTC.

The chain couples TRBV11-2 to TRBJ1-2, with D possibly matching TRBD1 (5 bases). The CDR3 sequence is 13 residues long. V lost 5 bases and J lost 6, with 13 bases in between. Germline loops: CDR1 SGHAT, CDR2 FQNNGV. The DNA of the CDR3 is TGTGCCAGCAGCGCACGGGACGGGCATGGCTACACCTTC. Translation: CASSARDGHGYTF.

This clonotype has at least ten counts. The chain uses TRBV20-1 and TRBJ2-3; 10 nucleotides agree with TRBD1. The CDR3 extends over 14 amino acids. The ends lost 3 bases at V and 2 bases at J; junction bases unmatched: 2. Germline V gene sequence: CDR1 DFQATT, CDR2 SNEGSKA (reference sequence). The CDR3 is CSASGTGVTDTQYF. Written as DNA, the CDR3 is TGCAGTGCTAGCGGGACAGGGGTCACAGATACGCAGTATTTT.